The rows below give T cell receptor beta chains drawn from one sample of a study of blood T cell repertoires in COVID-19. Only in-frame clones appear in the TCRdb table, and some are missing; sequencing was by immunoSEQ multiplex PCR. The repertoire has 150,000 to 200,000 clones, about 92% of them found once; the top ten carry less than 2%. The sequenced sample consisted of peripheral blood. The receptor source for this set is a woman aged 60-75 years with COVID-19, enrolled during active disease. The CDR3 runs from the conserved cysteine through the conserved F or W. D genes are given only for firm matches. Part of the rows lack a size; the others show once, few, many or a class for expanded clones.

TRBV10-2	TRBD2	TRBJ2-3	.	CASSESATSGSTDTQYF	TGCGCCAGCAGTGAGTCGGCGACTAGCGGAAGCACAGATACGCAGTATTTT
TRBV11-2	.	TRBJ1-2	.	CASSTTGAYGYTF	TGTGCCAGCAGCACCACAGGTGCCTATGGCTACACCTTC
TRBV7-2	.	TRBJ2-1	.	CASSTLGGTEQFF	TGTGCCAGCAGCACCTTGGGGGGTACTGAGCAGTTCTTC
TRBV18	.	TRBJ1-3	.	CASSPRDTIYF	TGTGCCAGCTCACCCCGTGACACCATATATTTT
TRBV15	.	TRBJ1-4	.	CATSRETANNEKLFF	TGTGCCACCAGCAGGGAGACAGCTAATAATGAAAAACTGTTTTTT
TRBV5-6	.	TRBJ1-2	.	CASSFLTDSNYGYTF	TGTGCCAGCAGCTTCCTGACAGACTCTAACTATGGCTACACCTTC
TRBV6-2/TRBV6-3	TRBD2	TRBJ2-1	.	CASSYASGGSNEQFF	TGTGCCAGCAGTTATGCTAGCGGGGGGTCCAATGAGCAGTTCTTC
TRBV3-1/TRBV3-2	.	TRBJ1-2	.	CASSQARLTSGYGYTF	TGTGCCAGCAGCCAAGCCCGCTTGACCTCGGGCTATGGCTACACCTTC
TRBV7-9	.	TRBJ1-3	.	CASSAGRISGNTIYF	TGTGCCAGCAGCGCGGGACGGATCTCTGGAAACACCATATATTTT
TRBV9	.	TRBJ1-2	once	CASSGLLAYGYTF	TGTGCCAGCAGCGGACTGCTCGCCTATGGCTACACCTTC
TRBV29-1	.	TRBJ2-5	.	CSVEMTKETQYF	TGCAGCGTTGAGATGACAAAAGAGACCCAGTACTTC
TRBV6-5	.	TRBJ1-3	.	CASRALTHSGNTIYF	TGTGCCAGCAGGGCCCTTACCCACTCTGGAAACACCATATATTTT
TRBV6-1	.	TRBJ1-3	.	CASSEAGGLGNTIYF	TGTGCCAGCAGTGAAGCAGGAGGTCTCGGAAACACCATATATTTT
TRBV19	.	TRBJ1-2	few	CASSPTPGHYNYGYTF	TGTGCCAGTAGTCCAACTCCGGGACACTATAACTATGGCTACACCTTC
TRBV6-5	TRBD1	TRBJ1-2	.	CASSSRDREWGYTF	TGTGCCAGCAGTTCGCGGGACAGGGAATGGGGCTACACCTTC
TRBV20-1	.	TRBJ1-1	.	CSAPDGREAFF	TGCAGTGCTCCGGACGGTCGGGAGGCTTTCTTT
TRBV4-2	TRBD1	TRBJ1-2	.	CASSQDYAGQQTYYGYTF	TGTGCCAGCAGCCAAGATTACGCGGGACAGCAAACTTACTATGGCTACACCTTC
TRBV3-1/TRBV3-2	.	TRBJ2-2	.	CASSQDPGIGELFF	TGTGCCAGCAGCCAAGATCCGGGAATCGGGGAGCTGTTTTTT
TRBV5-8	TRBD1	TRBJ1-2	.	CASSSTGGGYTF	TGTGCCAGCAGCAGTACAGGGGGCGGCTACACCTTC
TRBV6-5	.	TRBJ1-1	.	CASSYNLLQGGTEAFF	TGTGCCAGCAGTTACAATCTTCTCCAGGGAGGGACTGAAGCTTTCTTT
TRBV14	TRBD2	TRBJ2-3	.	CASSPHLAGLTDTQYF	TGTGCCAGCAGCCCCCACCTAGCGGGGCTCACAGATACGCAGTATTTT
TRBV12-3/TRBV12-4	TRBD1	TRBJ1-1	.	CASSLRGLTEAFF	TGTGCCAGCAGTCTCAGGGGGCTCACTGAAGCTTTCTTT
TRBV27	TRBD1	TRBJ1-6	.	CASSLDTGARFPRSPLHF	TGTGCCAGCAGTTTAGACACAGGGGCCAGATTCCCCCGATCACCCCTCCACTTT
TRBV4-3	.	TRBJ2-5	.	CASSQEGGETQYF	TGCGCCAGCAGCCAAGAGGGGGGAGAGACCCAGTACTTC
TRBV7-2	TRBD2	TRBJ2-5	.	CASSSLAGVVETQYF	TGTGCCAGCAGCTCATTAGCGGGGGTCGTTGAGACCCAGTACTTC
TRBV27	.	TRBJ1-1	.	CASSLDPEGTEAFF	TGTGCCAGCAGTTTGGACCCCGAGGGCACTGAAGCTTTCTTT
TRBV10-2	TRBD2	TRBJ2-7	.	CASSESTGLASYEQYF	TGCGCCAGCAGTGAGTCGACTGGACTAGCGAGCTACGAGCAGTACTTC
TRBV6-5	TRBD1	TRBJ1-5	.	CASSPGQGGQPQHF	TGTGCCAGCAGTCCCGGACAGGGGGGTCAGCCCCAGCATTTT
TRBV2	.	TRBJ1-3	.	CASSGPHQGPSGNTIYF	TGTGCCAGCAGTGGCCCCCACCAGGGTCCCTCTGGAAACACCATATATTTT
TRBV12-3/TRBV12-4	.	TRBJ1-2	.	CASSLVQAYGYTF	TGTGCCAGCAGTTTGGTACAGGCCTATGGCTACACCTTC
TRBV11-2	TRBD2	TRBJ2-7	.	CASSLSPSGADIYEQYF	TGTGCCAGCAGCTTATCTCCAAGCGGGGCGGATATTTACGAGCAGTACTTC
TRBV10-1	TRBD2	TRBJ2-4	.	CASRDPGRGGRAKNIQYF	TGCGCCAGCAGAGACCCTGGTCGGGGGGGGAGGGCCAAAAACATTCAGTACTTC
TRBV4-3	.	TRBJ1-1	once	CASSQEGAGTEAFF	TGCGCCAGCAGCCAAGAGGGAGCGGGAACTGAAGCTTTCTTT
TRBV4-1	.	TRBJ1-5	.	CASSHAWGGQGNQPQHF	TGCGCCAGCAGCCATGCATGGGGGGGGCAAGGCAATCAGCCCCAGCATTTT
TRBV13	TRBD2	TRBJ2-5	.	CASSHQTGTSRETQYF	TGTGCCAGCAGCCACCAGACCGGGACTAGTCGAGAGACCCAGTACTTC
TRBV6-5	.	TRBJ1-2	.	CASIARDSWAGYTF	TGTGCCAGCATCGCGAGGGATTCTTGGGCTGGCTACACCTTC
TRBV2	TRBD2	TRBJ2-3	many	CASSEASGTNTDTQYF	TGTGCCAGCAGTGAAGCGTCCGGGACTAACACAGATACGCAGTATTTT